The clone carrying this TCR beta chain was found many times. As yet, its antigen is unknown. MiXCR, applied by TCRdb to the reads, yields one record per CDR3 protein. The sample records 450,000 to 600,000 distinct CDR3 sequences, roughly 43% being singletons. The data were obtained in a study of T cell repertoires in cytomegalovirus infection. Study-level background: CMV epitopes, recently identified HLA-C-restricted and well-studied HLA-B-restricted, were used. Public TCR beta signatures indicated both CMV infection and matching HLA type.

Whole-study results and caveats: CMV-specific TCR beta clonotypes restricted by HLA-C were the ones dominating the ex vivo response. Cumulative public TCR beta family frequency identified CMV carriers with the relevant HLA.

CDR1 and CDR2 from the germline V gene are SGHTA and FQGNSA. This CDR3 is built from 14 residues. V lost 2 bases, J lost 6 bases, and 11 bases lay in between. This clonotype was sampled from a human donor in good health (CMV status not recorded). Some clones in this sample may be carry-over from other donors' samples. The sequences come from cultured PBMCs, collected from culture after CMV antigen stimulation. The chain uses TRBV7-2 and TRBJ1-5; D uncertain. The CDR3 here is CASSLLPGGQPQHF. Written as DNA, the CDR3 is TGTGCCAGCAGCTTACTCCCAGGAGGTCAGCCCCAGCATTTT.